What follows are 8 T cell receptor beta chains derived from one specimen sequenced in a study of brain T cells in children with intractable seizures. Generated by immunoSEQ multiplex PCR, the TCRdb table keeps only in-frame clones and is missing some. The sample contains 110,000 or so clones, under 95% of which appear only once. This sample comprised peripheral blood, obtained at surgery. Source of these receptors: a boy younger than two with hemimegalencephaly and intractable seizures.

The chain links TRBV10-3 to TRBJ1-1; 10 positions agree with TRBD1. The J segment lost 1 base and the V segment lost 10 bases, leaving 3 bases of the junction unmatched. The CDR3 totals 13 residues. CDR1 and CDR2 (germline): ENHRY, SYGVKD. The chain's CDR3 is CAKRQGANTEAFF. The DNA of the CDR3 is TGTGCCAAAAGACAGGGGGCGAACACTGAAGCTTTCTTT.

The V gene is TRBV19, the J gene TRBJ1-1, with TRBD1 as a possible D gene (5 bases). The CDR3 consists of 14 residues. Trimming took off 5 bases at V and 1 base at J, with 11 bases between the two ends. Germline CDR1 is LNHDA and CDR2 is SQIVND (reference sequence). In DNA form, the CDR3 reads TGTGCCAGTAGTGCCAGGGTGGGGAACACTGAAGCTTTCTTT. This encodes CASSARVGNTEAFF.

This chain connects TRBV28 to TRBJ2-2; a weak D match, TRBD1 (5 bases). Germline loops: CDR1 MDHEN, CDR2 SYDVKM. V lost 6 bases, J lost 4 bases, and 12 bases lay in between. CDR3 length: 14 amino acids. The chain's CDR3 is CASSLRQITGELFF. Written as DNA, the CDR3 is TGTGCCAGCAGCCTAAGACAGATCACCGGGGAGCTGTTTTTT.

J is TRBJ1-5 and V is TRBV7-9; a weak D match, TRBD1 (5 bases). The germline gives CDR1 SEHNR, CDR2 FQNEAQ (reference sequence). With 4 bases removed from V and 2 bases from J, the gap between germline ends came to 15 bases. The CDR3 covers 16 residues. The CDR3 nucleotides read TGTGCCAGCAGCTCTGATCCAGGGCGTCGCAATCAGCCCCAGCATTTT. Amino acid sequence: CASSSDPGRRNQPQHF.

V is TRBV11-3 and J is TRBJ2-5, with a possible D match to TRBD1 (6 bases). Trimming pared 3 bases from V and 2 bases from J, leaving 13 bases between. The CDR3 covers 15 residues. Germline assignment: CDR1 SGHNT and CDR2 YENEEA. CDR3 in DNA: TGTGCCAGCAGCTTGGCTCGGACAGTACAAGAGACCCAGTACTTC. This sequence encodes CASSLARTVQETQYF.

In nucleotides, the CDR3 is TGTGCCAGCTCACCACATCCAGGGGGCACCGGGGAGCTGTTTTTT. Protein sequence: CASSPHPGGTGELFF. The rearrangement links TRBV18 to TRBJ2-2, with TRBD1 matching over 7 bases. The CDR3 has 15 amino acids. V shed 1 base, J shed 4 bases, and the junction held 3 bases outside the gene matches. Germline assignment: CDR1 KGHSH and CDR2 LQKENI.

The rearrangement joins TRBV6-1 to TRBJ2-7; the match to TRBD1 covers 9 bases. The V gene's germline CDR1 is MNHNS and CDR2 SASEGT. Trimming cost V 1 base and J 6 bases; bases outside gene matches: 1. This CDR3 region has 13 residues. The CDR3 DNA reads TGTGCCAGCAGTGAAGACAGGGGGCGCGAGCAGTACTTC. It encodes CASSEDRGREQYF.

J is TRBJ2-6 and V is TRBV2; TRBD2 agrees at 12 bases. V lost 6 bases and J lost 0; bases outside the gene matches: 15. The CDR3 extends over 21 amino acids. From germline, CDR1 is SNHLY and CDR2 FYNNEI. CDR3 coding DNA: TGTGCCAGCAGCCTCTTGAGGCTAGCGGGAGGGTCCTTCTCTGGGGCCAACGTCCTGACTTTC. Translation: CASSLLRLAGGSFSGANVLTF.